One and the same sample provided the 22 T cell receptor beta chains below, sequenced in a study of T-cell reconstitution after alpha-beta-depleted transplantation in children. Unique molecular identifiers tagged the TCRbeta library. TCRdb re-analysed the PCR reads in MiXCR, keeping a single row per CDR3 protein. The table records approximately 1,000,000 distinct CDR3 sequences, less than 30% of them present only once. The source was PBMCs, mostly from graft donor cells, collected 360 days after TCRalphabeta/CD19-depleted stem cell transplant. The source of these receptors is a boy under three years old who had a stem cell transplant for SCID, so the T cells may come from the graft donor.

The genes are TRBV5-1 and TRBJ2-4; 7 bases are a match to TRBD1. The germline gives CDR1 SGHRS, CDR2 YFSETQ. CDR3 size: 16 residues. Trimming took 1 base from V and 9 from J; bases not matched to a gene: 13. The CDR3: CASSLRPGTDSPIQYF. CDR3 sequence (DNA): TGCGCCAGCAGCTTGCGCCCCGGGACAGACTCCCCCATTCAGTACTTC. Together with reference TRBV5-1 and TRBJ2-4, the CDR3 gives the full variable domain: KAGVTQTPRYLIKTRGQQVTLSCSPISGHRSVSWYQQTPGQGLQFLFEYFSETQRNKGNFPGRFSGRQFSNSRSEMNVSTLELGDSALYLCASSLRPGTDSPIQYFGAGTRLSVL.

This CDR3 reads CASSFLPLTGEASPLHF. The CDR3 DNA reads TGCGCCAGCAGCTTCCTACCCCTAACAGGGGAGGCTTCACCCCTCCACTTT. This chain connects TRBV5-1 to TRBJ1-6, with 7 bases identical to TRBD1. V was clipped by 2 bases and J by 9 bases; unmatched bases: 14. Per the germline V gene, CDR1 is SGHRS and CDR2 is YFSETQ. CDR3 length: 17 amino acids.

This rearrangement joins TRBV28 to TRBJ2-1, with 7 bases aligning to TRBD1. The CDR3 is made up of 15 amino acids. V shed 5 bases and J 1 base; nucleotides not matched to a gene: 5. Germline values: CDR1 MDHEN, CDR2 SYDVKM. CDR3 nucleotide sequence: TGTGCCAGCAGTCCATGGACAGGTTCCTACAATGAGCAGTTCTTC. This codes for CASSPWTGSYNEQFF.

The CDR3 region has the DNA TGCGCCAGCAGCTTGGTTACGGGCATGGGGGCCGCCAATGAGCAGTTCTTC. Encoded protein: CASSLVTGMGAANEQFF. This chain connects TRBV5-1 to TRBJ2-1; TRBD1 might be the D (6 bases). The CDR3 is 17 residues long. Looked up from germline, CDR1 is SGHRS and CDR2 is YFSETQ. V lost 0 bases and J lost 6, with 19 bases in between.

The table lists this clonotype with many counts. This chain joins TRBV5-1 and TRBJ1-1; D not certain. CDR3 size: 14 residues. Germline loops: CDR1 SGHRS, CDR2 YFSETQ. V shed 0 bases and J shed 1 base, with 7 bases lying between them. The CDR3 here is CASSLEPGNTEAFF. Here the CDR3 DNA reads TGCGCCAGCAGCTTGGAGCCGGGGAACACTGAAGCTTTCTTT.

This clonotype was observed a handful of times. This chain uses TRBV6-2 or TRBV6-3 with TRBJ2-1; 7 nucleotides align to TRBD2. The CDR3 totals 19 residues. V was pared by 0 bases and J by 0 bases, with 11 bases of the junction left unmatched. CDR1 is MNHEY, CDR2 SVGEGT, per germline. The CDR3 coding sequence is TGTGCCAGCAGTTACTCCCGGGGTAGCGGGCAGAGCTCCTACAATGAGCAGTTCTTC. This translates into CASSYSRGSGQSSYNEQFF.

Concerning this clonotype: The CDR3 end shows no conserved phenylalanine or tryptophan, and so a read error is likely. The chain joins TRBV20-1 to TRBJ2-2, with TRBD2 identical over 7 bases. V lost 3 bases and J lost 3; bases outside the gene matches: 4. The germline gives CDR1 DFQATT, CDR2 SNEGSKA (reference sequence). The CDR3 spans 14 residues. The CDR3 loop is CSARGTTHTGELFS. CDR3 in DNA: TGCAGTGCTAGGGGGACTACCCACACCGGGGAGCTGTTTTCT.

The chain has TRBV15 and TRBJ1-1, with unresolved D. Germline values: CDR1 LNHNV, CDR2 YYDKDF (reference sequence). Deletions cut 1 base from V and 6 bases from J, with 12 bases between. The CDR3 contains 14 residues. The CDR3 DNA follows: TGTGCCACCAGCAGAGCCTACATGGACGCTGAAGCTTTCTTT. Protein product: CATSRAYMDAEAFF.

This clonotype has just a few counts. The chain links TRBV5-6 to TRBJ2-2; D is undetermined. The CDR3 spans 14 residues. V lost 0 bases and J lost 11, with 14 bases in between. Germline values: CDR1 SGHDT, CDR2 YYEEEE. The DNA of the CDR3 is TGTGCCAGCAGCTTGGACCCTTCAATTTTCGAGCTGTTTTTT. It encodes CASSLDPSIFELFF.

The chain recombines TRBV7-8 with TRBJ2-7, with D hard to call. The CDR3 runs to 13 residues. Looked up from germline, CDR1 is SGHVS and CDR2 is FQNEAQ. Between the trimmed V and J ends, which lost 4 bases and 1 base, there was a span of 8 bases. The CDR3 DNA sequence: TGTGCCAGCAGCTACCTTGCATCCTACGAGCAGTACTTC. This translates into CASSYLASYEQYF. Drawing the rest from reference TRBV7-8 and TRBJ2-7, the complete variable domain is GAGVSQSPRYKVAKRGQDVALRCDPISGHVSLFWYQQALGQGPEFLTYFQNEAQLDKSGLPSDRFFAERPEGSVSTLKIQRTQQEDSAVYLCASSYLASYEQYFGPGTRLTVT.

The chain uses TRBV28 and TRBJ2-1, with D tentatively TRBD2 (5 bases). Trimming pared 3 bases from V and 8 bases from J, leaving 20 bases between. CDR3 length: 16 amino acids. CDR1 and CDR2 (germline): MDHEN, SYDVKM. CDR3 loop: CASSFAGLEMVDEQFF. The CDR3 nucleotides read TGTGCCAGCAGTTTTGCCGGACTCGAGATGGTAGATGAGCAGTTCTTC.

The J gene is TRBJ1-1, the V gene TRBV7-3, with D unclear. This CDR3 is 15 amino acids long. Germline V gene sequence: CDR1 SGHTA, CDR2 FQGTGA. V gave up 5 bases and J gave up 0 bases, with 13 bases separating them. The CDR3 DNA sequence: TGTGCCAGCAGCCCACTAGGCCCCATGAACACTGAAGCTTTCTTT. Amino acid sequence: CASSPLGPMNTEAFF.

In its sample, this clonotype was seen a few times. CDR3 sequence: CASSEGGWRSGYTF. The CDR3 nucleotides are TGCGCCAGCAGTGAGGGCGGTTGGAGGAGTGGCTACACCTTC. V and J are TRBV10-2 and TRBJ1-2; D unresolved. The CDR3 loop spans 14 amino acids. Germline values: CDR1 WSHSY, CDR2 SAAADI. The V and J ends lost 2 bases and 7 bases respectively, with 14 bases between them.

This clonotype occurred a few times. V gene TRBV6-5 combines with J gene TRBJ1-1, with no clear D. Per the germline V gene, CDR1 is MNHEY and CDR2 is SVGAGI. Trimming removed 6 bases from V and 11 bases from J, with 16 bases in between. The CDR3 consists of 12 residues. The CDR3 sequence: CASSSTGIGAFF. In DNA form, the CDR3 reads TGTGCCAGCAGCTCTACCGGGATTGGGGCTTTCTTT.

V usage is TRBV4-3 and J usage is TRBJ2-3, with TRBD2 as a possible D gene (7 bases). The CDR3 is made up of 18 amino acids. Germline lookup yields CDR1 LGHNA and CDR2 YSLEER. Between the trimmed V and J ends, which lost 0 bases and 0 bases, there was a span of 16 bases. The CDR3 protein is CASSQDIGAGASTDTQYF. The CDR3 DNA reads TGCGCCAGCAGCCAAGATATAGGCGCGGGGGCTAGCACAGATACGCAGTATTTT.

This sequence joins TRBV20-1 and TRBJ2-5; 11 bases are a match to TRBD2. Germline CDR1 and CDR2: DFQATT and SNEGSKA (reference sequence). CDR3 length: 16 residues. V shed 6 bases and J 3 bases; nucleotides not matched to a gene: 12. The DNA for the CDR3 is TGCAGTGCCGCCTATTCGACTAGCGGGGTCAAAGAGACCCAGTACTTC. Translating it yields CSAAYSTSGVKETQYF.

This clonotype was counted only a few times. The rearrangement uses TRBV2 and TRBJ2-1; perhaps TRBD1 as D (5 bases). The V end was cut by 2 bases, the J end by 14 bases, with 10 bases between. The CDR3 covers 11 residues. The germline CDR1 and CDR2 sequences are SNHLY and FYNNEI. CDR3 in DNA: TGTGCCAGCAGTGAACAGGGATGGGAGTTCTTC. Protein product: CASSEQGWEFF.

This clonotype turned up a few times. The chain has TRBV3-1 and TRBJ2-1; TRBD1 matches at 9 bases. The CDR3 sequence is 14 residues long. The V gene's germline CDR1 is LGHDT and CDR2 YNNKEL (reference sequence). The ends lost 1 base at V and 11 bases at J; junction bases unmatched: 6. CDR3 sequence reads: CASSQGQGVTKQFF. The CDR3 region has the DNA TGTGCCAGCAGCCAAGGACAGGGGGTCACGAAGCAGTTCTTC.

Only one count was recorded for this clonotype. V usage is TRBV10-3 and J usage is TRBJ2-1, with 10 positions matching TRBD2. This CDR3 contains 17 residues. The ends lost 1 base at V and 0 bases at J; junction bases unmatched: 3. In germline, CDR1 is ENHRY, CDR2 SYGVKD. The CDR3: CAISEWGLASSYNEQFF. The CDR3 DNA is TGTGCCATCAGTGAGTGGGGACTAGCGTCCTCCTACAATGAGCAGTTCTTC.

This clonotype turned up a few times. The CDR3 nucleotides are TGTGCCAGCAGATCCTACACTAAACTCGGGGAGCTGTTTTTT. It is translated as CASRSYTKLGELFF. The rearrangement joins TRBV12-3 or TRBV12-4 to TRBJ2-2, with D unclear. The V gene lost 6 bases and the J gene lost 7 bases, with 15 bases spanning the gap. The CDR3 covers 14 residues.

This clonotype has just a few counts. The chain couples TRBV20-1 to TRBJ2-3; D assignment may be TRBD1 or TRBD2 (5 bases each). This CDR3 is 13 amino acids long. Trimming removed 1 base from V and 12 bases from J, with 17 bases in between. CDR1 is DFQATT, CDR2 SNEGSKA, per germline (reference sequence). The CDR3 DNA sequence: TGCAGTGCTAGAGCCTACGGGACCCAGGGCCAGTATTTT. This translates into CSARAYGTQGQYF.

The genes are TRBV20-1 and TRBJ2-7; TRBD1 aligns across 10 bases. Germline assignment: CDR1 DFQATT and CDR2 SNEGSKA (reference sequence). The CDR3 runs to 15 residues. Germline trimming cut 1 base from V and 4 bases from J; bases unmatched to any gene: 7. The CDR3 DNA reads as TGCAGTGCTAGAGGCCGGGACAGGGGATGGTACGAGCAGTACTTC. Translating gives CSARGRDRGWYEQYF.